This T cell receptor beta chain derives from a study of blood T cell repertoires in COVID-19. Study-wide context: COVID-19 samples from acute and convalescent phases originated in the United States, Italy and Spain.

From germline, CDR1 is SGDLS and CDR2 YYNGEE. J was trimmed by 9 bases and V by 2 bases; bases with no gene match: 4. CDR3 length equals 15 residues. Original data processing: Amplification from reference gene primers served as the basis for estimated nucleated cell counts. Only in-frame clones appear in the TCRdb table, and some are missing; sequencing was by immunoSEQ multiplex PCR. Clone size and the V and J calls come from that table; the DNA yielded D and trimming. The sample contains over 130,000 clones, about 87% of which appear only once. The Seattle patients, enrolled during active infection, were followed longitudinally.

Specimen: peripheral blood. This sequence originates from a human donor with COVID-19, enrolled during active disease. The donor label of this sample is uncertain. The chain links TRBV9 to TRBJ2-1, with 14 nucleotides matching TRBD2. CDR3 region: CASSVTSGGAGEQFF. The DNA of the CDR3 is TGTGCCAGCAGCGTGACTAGCGGGGGGGCCGGTGAGCAGTTCTTC.